These T cell receptor beta chains were read from a single sample in a study of OX40 agonist ivuxolimab in advanced cancers. Only in-frame clones appear in the TCRdb table, and some are missing; sequencing was by immunoSEQ multiplex PCR. The sample holds about 80,000 clones, 80% to 90% seen once. The sample in question was CD4+ or CD8+ T cells sorted from blood, obtained in a trial of the OX40 agonist ivuxolimab. Every receptor here comes from an adult with an advanced solid tumor such as melanoma, head and neck, liver or kidney cancer. Each CDR3 is given with its conserved first and last residue. Each record gives: D gene, J gene, V gene, clone size, CDR3 protein, CDR3 DNA. The D gene is left open where the match is weak. For some rows the clone size is stated as once, few or many, or as a class when expanded; others skip it.

.	TRBJ1-2	TRBV5-1	.	CASSRGGRPPYGYTF	TGCGCCAGCAGCCGCGGGGGCAGGCCCCCTTATGGCTACACCTTC
.	TRBJ1-5	TRBV18	.	CASSPLRNQPQHF	TGTGCCAGCTCACCACTTAGGAATCAGCCCCAGCATTTT
.	TRBJ2-1	TRBV18	.	CASSPGASVYNEQFF	TGTGCCAGCTCACCAGGGGCTAGCGTTTACAATGAGCAGTTCTTC
.	TRBJ2-5	TRBV7-2	.	CASSWGLQETQYF	TGTGCCAGCAGCTGGGGACTCCAAGAGACCCAGTACTTC
.	TRBJ2-7	TRBV19	.	CASSIQFRGYEQYF	TGTGCCAGTAGTATACAGTTCCGGGGCTACGAGCAGTACTTC
TRBD2	TRBJ2-1	TRBV6-5	.	CASTSGTSGIDEQFF	TGTGCCAGCACCTCCGGGACTAGCGGGATCGATGAGCAGTTCTTC
.	TRBJ1-5	TRBV28	.	CASTLDRPYSNQPQHF	TGTGCCAGCACCCTCGACAGACCCTATAGCAATCAGCCCCAGCATTTT
TRBD1	TRBJ1-5	TRBV2	.	CASSGTGDYGQPQHF	TGTGCCAGCAGTGGGACAGGTGATTATGGTCAGCCCCAGCATTTT
.	TRBJ1-5	TRBV7-9	once	CASSPRNQPQHF	TGTGCCAGCAGCCCCCGCAATCAGCCCCAGCATTTT
.	TRBJ1-2	TRBV5-1	.	CASSPVDRRRFNYGYTF	TGCGCCAGCAGCCCGGTGGACAGACGGCGGTTTAACTATGGCTACACCTTC
.	TRBJ1-5	TRBV7-2	once	CASSLGRDANQPQHF	TGTGCCAGCAGCTTAGGCCGGGACGCTAATCAGCCCCAGCATTTT
TRBD1	TRBJ1-1	TRBV5-1	.	CASRGQENTEAFF	TGCGCCAGCCGGGGACAGGAGAACACTGAAGCTTTCTTT
.	TRBJ1-3	TRBV6-6	.	CASRNRASSGNTIYF	TGTGCCAGCAGAAACAGGGCTAGCTCTGGAAACACCATATATTTT
.	TRBJ1-5	TRBV5-8	.	CASSSFPSFQPQHF	TGTGCCAGCAGCTCGTTTCCGTCGTTTCAGCCCCAGCATTTT
.	TRBJ2-5	TRBV11-2	few	CASSSSGETQYF	TGTGCCAGCAGCTCATCCGGGGAGACCCAGTACTTC
TRBD1	TRBJ2-7	TRBV18	.	CASSTTGTGAYEQYF	TGTGCCAGCTCTACCACCGGAACAGGGGCCTACGAGCAGTACTTC
.	TRBJ2-6	TRBV29-1	.	CSGLRHGANVLTF	TGCAGCGGATTAAGACACGGGGCCAACGTCCTGACTTTC
TRBD2	TRBJ2-5	TRBV29-1	.	CSVFRGGFHFNETQYF	TGCAGCGTCTTCCGGGGGGGGTTTCACTTTAATGAGACCCAGTACTTC
TRBD2	TRBJ2-1	TRBV5-4	once	CASGADSGRVNNEQFF	TGTGCCAGCGGAGCCGATAGCGGGAGGGTCAACAATGAGCAGTTCTTC
TRBD1	TRBJ1-5	TRBV6-1	once	CASSQTGTSNQPQHF	TGTGCCAGCAGCCAGACAGGGACTAGCAATCAGCCCCAGCATTTT
.	TRBJ2-1	TRBV5-1	.	CASSLDREYEQFF	TGCGCCAGCAGCTTGGACCGCGAATACGAGCAGTTCTTC
.	TRBJ2-1	TRBV6-4	.	CASSDRGPNNEQFF	TGTGCCAGCAGTGACAGGGGCCCCAACAATGAGCAGTTCTTC
.	TRBJ2-5	TRBV19	.	CASSEQGSQETQYF	TGTGCCAGTAGTGAACAGGGAAGCCAAGAGACCCAGTACTTC
.	TRBJ2-2	TRBV19	.	CASSILYMELFF	TGTGCCAGTAGTATACTTTATATGGAGCTGTTTTTT
TRBD1	TRBJ1-6	TRBV28	.	CASSHLPGQANSPLHF	TGTGCCAGCAGCCACTTGCCGGGACAGGCGAATTCACCCCTCCACTTT
.	TRBJ2-1	TRBV6-1	once	CASSSTLHGEQFF	TGTGCCAGCAGCAGCACCTTACACGGTGAGCAGTTCTTC
.	TRBJ2-7	TRBV2	.	CASSILVREQYF	TGTGCCAGCAGTATACTAGTACGCGAGCAGTACTTC
TRBD1	TRBJ2-7	TRBV11-1	.	CASSGRDRLYEQYF	TGTGCCAGCAGCGGCCGGGACAGACTCTACGAGCAGTACTTC
.	TRBJ2-7	TRBV30	.	CAWSVYGRGEQYF	TGTGCCTGGAGTGTATACGGTCGTGGTGAGCAGTACTTC
TRBD1	TRBJ1-2	TRBV10-3	.	CAISEKAGGTGYTF	TGTGCCATCAGTGAAAAGGCAGGGGGGACTGGCTACACCTTC
.	TRBJ1-5	TRBV30	.	CAWSRGFPNQPQHF	TGTGCCTGGAGTAGGGGGTTTCCCAATCAGCCCCAGCATTTT
TRBD1	TRBJ2-4	TRBV19	.	CASSRGQGENIQYF	TGTGCCAGTAGTCGGGGACAGGGAGAAAACATTCAGTACTTC
.	TRBJ1-6	TRBV7-2	.	CASSLNRNSPLHF	TGTGCCAGCAGCTTAAACAGGAATTCACCCCTCCACTTT
TRBD2	TRBJ2-1	TRBV18	once	CASSPPGTSGNKDEQFF	TGTGCCAGCTCACCACCCGGGACTAGCGGGAATAAGGATGAGCAGTTCTTC
.	TRBJ1-4	TRBV15	.	CATSWGTVNEKLFF	TGTGCCACCAGCTGGGGTACGGTGAATGAAAAACTGTTTTTT
.	TRBJ2-6	TRBV5-4	.	CASSKGPSAGSGANVLTF	TGTGCCAGCAGCAAGGGGCCCTCCGCCGGCTCTGGGGCCAACGTCCTGACTTTC
TRBD1	TRBJ2-7	TRBV19	few	CASSINRGEVEQYF	TGTGCCAGTAGTATCAACAGGGGTGAAGTCGAGCAGTACTTC
.	TRBJ1-6	TRBV29-1	.	CSVGSSYNSPLHF	TGCAGCGTTGGGAGCTCCTATAATTCACCCCTCCACTTT
.	TRBJ1-1	TRBV2	.	CASSEAGRYTEAFF	TGTGCCAGCAGTGAAGCGGGGAGGTACACTGAAGCTTTCTTT
TRBD1	TRBJ1-3	TRBV5-6	.	CASSPTGGTGNTIYF	TGTGCCAGCAGCCCAACAGGGGGAACTGGGAACACCATATATTTT
.	TRBJ2-1	TRBV2	.	CASSEGTLRTTNFF	TGTGCCAGCAGTGAAGGAACCTTAAGGACTACTAATTTCTTC
.	TRBJ1-4	TRBV5-1	.	CASSHGTAATNEKLFF	TGCGCCAGCAGCCACGGGACGGCTGCAACTAATGAAAAACTGTTTTTT
TRBD2	TRBJ2-2	TRBV19	.	CASSQGTRNTGELFF	TGTGCCAGTAGTCAGGGGACTAGGAACACCGGGGAGCTGTTTTTT
.	TRBJ2-7	TRBV4-2	.	CASSQGEGEQYF	TGTGCCAGCAGCCAAGGAGAGGGCGAGCAGTACTTC
.	TRBJ2-7	TRBV5-6	.	CASSPSGTDYEQYF	TGTGCCAGCAGCCCCTCGGGCACCGACTACGAGCAGTACTTC
.	TRBJ1-5	TRBV19	.	CASMTPSWDNDNQPQHF	TGTGCCAGTATGACGCCTTCGTGGGACAATGATAATCAGCCCCAGCATTTT
.	TRBJ2-1	TRBV2	.	CASLKSSRFNEQFF	TGTGCCAGCCTAAAGAGCAGTCGATTCAATGAGCAGTTCTTC